This T cell receptor beta chain was profiled in a study of cytomegalovirus exposure and HLA in healthy donors. Study findings and constraints: While the bulk of TCR sequences proved rare, some public TCRs turned up in many donors.

The V segment lost 2 bases and the J segment 6 bases; nucleotides outside the gene matches: 7. This CDR3 contains 15 residues. The V gene's germline CDR1 is LNHDA and CDR2 SQIVND (reference sequence). About this clone: Its target is not known.

The assay was immunoSEQ multiplex PCR, and TCRdb's table has in-frame clones only and misses some. Of about 120,000 clones listed, 86% were seen once; the top ten hold about 5.3%. This receptor was taken from a man aged 18-30 years in good health and CMV-seronegative. Sequenced material: PBMCs. The V gene is TRBV19, the J gene TRBJ1-1, with 9 bases matching TRBD1. In DNA, the CDR3 is TGTGCCAGTAGTATACGGGAACAGGGGGCTTCTGAAGCTTTCTTT. It is translated as CASSIREQGASEAFF. Variable domain in full (rest from reference TRBV19 and TRBJ1-1): DGGITQSPKYLFRKEGQNVTLSCEQNLNHDAMYWYRQDPGQGLRLIYYSQIVNDFQKGDIAEGYSVSREKKESFPLTVTSAQKNPTAFYLCASSIREQGASEAFFGQGTRLTVV.